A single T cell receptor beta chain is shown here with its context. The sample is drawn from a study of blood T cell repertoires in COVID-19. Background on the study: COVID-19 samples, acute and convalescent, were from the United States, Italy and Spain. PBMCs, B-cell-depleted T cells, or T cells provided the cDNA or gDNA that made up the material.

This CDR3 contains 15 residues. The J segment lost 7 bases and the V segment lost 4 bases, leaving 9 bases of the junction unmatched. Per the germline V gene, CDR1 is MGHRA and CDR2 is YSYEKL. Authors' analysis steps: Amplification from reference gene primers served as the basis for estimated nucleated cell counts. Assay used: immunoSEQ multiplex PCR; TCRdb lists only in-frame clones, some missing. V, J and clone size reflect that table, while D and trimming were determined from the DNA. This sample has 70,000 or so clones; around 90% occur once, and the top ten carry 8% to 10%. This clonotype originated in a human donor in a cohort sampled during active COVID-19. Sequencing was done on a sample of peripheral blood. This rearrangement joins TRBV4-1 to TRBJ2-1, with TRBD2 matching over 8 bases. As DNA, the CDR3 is TGCGCCAGCAGCCCCTTCGGACTAGCTGGGAATGAGCAGTTCTTC. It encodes CASSPFGLAGNEQFF.